The sequence of this T cell receptor (beta chain) was determined in a study of PD-L1 blockade in urothelial cancer. Across the study: Men with urothelial cancer arising in the bladder made up most of the 29 patients.

Regarding time point: peripheral blood 6 weeks after treatment start. General study points: For durable-benefit patients, tumor-associated blood clones expanded more at 3 weeks.

To note about this clone: What it recognizes is unknown.

Added to each PCR by spiking were synthetic TCR analog templates. Clones were read by immunoSEQ multiplex PCR, and TCRdb kept only the in-frame ones, dropping some. The table records over 100,000 clones, 91% of them present only once. This sequence originates from a man in his 60s with urothelial cancer. Sample: PBMCs, taken around atezolizumab (anti-PD-L1) treatment.

The CDR3 nucleotides read TGTGCCTGGAGTGCCGGGACAGGGGGCAATAGATCCTATAATTCACCCCTCCACTTT. Translating gives CAWSAGTGGNRSYNSPLHF. The V call is TRBV30, the J call TRBJ1-6; 12 bases match TRBD1. This CDR3 has 19 residues. Germline CDR1 and CDR2: GTSNPN and SVGIG (reference sequence). With 1 base clipped from V and 1 base from J, the junction kept 8 bases outside the gene matches.